The 23 T cell receptor beta chains reported below all come from one sample, sequenced in a study of cytotoxic CD8 clonotypes in ibrutinib-treated CLL. Profiling relied on immunoSEQ multiplex PCR, and the TCRdb table lists in-frame clones only, not all of them. The sample contains around 33,000 clones, approximately 69% of which appear only once. Sequences were derived from PBMCs, sampled before ibrutinib treatment. The source is a human donor with chronic lymphocytic leukemia.

The gene calls are TRBV5-1 and TRBJ2-5; D gene ambiguous. V lost 0 bases and J 4 bases, leaving 7 bases between the germline ends. This CDR3 comprises 13 residues. Germline V gives CDR1 SGHRS, CDR2 YFSETQ. The CDR3 DNA sequence: TGCGCCAGCAGCTTGGAACCCCGAGAGACCCAGTACTTC. Translating gives CASSLEPRETQYF.

V is TRBV5-6 and J is TRBJ1-1, with 7 bases aligning to TRBD1. The CDR3 consists of 13 residues. The junction had 3 bases not matched to a gene; V was cut back by 4 bases and J by 3 bases. The germline V gene has CDR1 SGHDT and CDR2 YYEEEE. CDR3 region: CASSADRDTEAFF. The CDR3, as DNA: TGTGCCAGCAGCGCTGACAGGGACACTGAAGCTTTCTTT.

The gene calls are TRBV7-2 and TRBJ1-4; TRBD1 matches 10 bases. CDR3 size: 14 residues. Germline trimming cut 5 bases from V and 6 bases from J; bases unmatched to any gene: 3. Germline V CDR1 and CDR2: SGHTA, FQGNSA. The CDR3 is CASSRDRGHEKLFF. For the CDR3, the DNA is TGTGCCAGCAGCCGGGACAGGGGTCATGAAAAACTGTTTTTT. The entire variable domain, with the rest obtained from reference TRBV7-2 and TRBJ1-4, is as follows: GAGVSQSPSNKVTEKGKDVELRCDPISGHTALYWYRQSLGQGLEFLIYFQGNSAPDKSGLPSDRFSAERTGGSVSTLTIQRTQQEDSAVYLCASSRDRGHEKLFFGSGTQLSVL.

This chain uses TRBV28 with TRBJ2-2; no firm D call. Germline lookup yields CDR1 MDHEN and CDR2 SYDVKM. V gave up 6 bases and J gave up 5 bases, with 7 bases separating them. The CDR3 runs 12 residues. The CDR3 here is CASSRYTGELFF. CDR3 nucleotide sequence: TGTGCCAGCAGCCGCTATACCGGGGAGCTGTTTTTT.

V gene TRBV5-6 combines with J gene TRBJ1-4, with 7 bases lining up with TRBD1. The CDR3 sequence is 15 residues long. With V trimmed by 5 bases and J by 4 bases, 8 bases remained unmatched. Germline CDR1 reads SGHDT; CDR2 reads YYEEEE. The CDR3 reads CASSTLGQFNEKLFF. The CDR3 DNA follows: TGTGCCAGCAGTACGTTGGGACAGTTTAATGAAAAACTGTTTTTT.

The genes are TRBV7-6 and TRBJ1-6; D remains unclear. Trimming stripped 2 bases from V and 9 bases from J, with 5 bases between. Germline values: CDR1 SGHVS, CDR2 FNYEAQ. The CDR3 spans 12 residues. The CDR3 protein is CASSLLGSPLHF. The CDR3 DNA sequence: TGTGCCAGCAGCTTACTCGGTTCACCCCTCCACTTT.

The chain recombines TRBV7-2 with TRBJ2-5; a possible D gene is TRBD1 (6 bases). The V end was cut by 5 bases, the J end by 4 bases, with 20 bases between. This CDR3 is built from 16 residues. CDR1 is SGHTA and CDR2 is FQGNSA in the germline V gene. CDR3 residues: CASSRRQDQVRETQYF. CDR3 nucleotides: TGTGCCAGCAGCAGACGACAGGACCAGGTTCGAGAGACCCAGTACTTC.

V gene TRBV18 combines with J gene TRBJ2-1, with 10 bases identical to TRBD2. The junction had 7 bases not matched to a gene; V was cut back by 1 base and J by 7 bases. Germline V gene sequence: CDR1 KGHSH, CDR2 LQKENI. The CDR3 length is 16 residues. CDR3 amino acids: CASSPLWGLAMNEQFF. CDR3 nucleotide sequence: TGTGCCAGCTCACCACTTTGGGGACTAGCGATGAATGAGCAGTTCTTC.

The V call is TRBV30, the J call TRBJ1-2; perhaps TRBD1 as D (5 bases). Per the germline V gene, CDR1 is GTSNPN and CDR2 is SVGIG (reference sequence). CDR3 length equals 12 residues. V lost 1 base, J lost 2 bases, and 5 bases lay in between. CDR3 DNA: TGTGCCTGGAGTGGGGGGAACTATGGCTACACCTTC. This sequence encodes CAWSGGNYGYTF.

This clone was counted between two and nine times. This chain links TRBV6-6 with TRBJ1-5, with no clear D. CDR3 size: 15 residues. Trimming took off 2 bases at V and 5 bases at J, with 13 bases between the two ends. Germline assignment: CDR1 MNHNY and CDR2 SVGAGI (reference sequence). CDR3 nucleotides: TGTGCCAGCAGTTACGGGATGACCGGAGATCAGCCCCAGCATTTT. This gives the protein CASSYGMTGDQPQHF.

This clone was observed at least ten times. V is TRBV30 and J is TRBJ2-7; 7 bases are a match to TRBD2. The germline CDR1 and CDR2 sequences are GTSNPN and SVGIG (reference sequence). The CDR3 is 14 amino acids. V shed 0 bases, J shed 2 bases, and the junction held 4 bases outside the gene matches. DNA of the CDR3: TGTGCCTGGAGTGTGGGTGGGAGGGCCTACGAGCAGTACTTC. This gives the protein CAWSVGGRAYEQYF.

As concerns this clone: One end of the junction is discordant with germline, which a read error may explain. This sequence joins TRBV7-6 and TRBJ2-7; D possibly corresponds to TRBD2 (5 bases). This CDR3 has 15 residues. Germline V gene data show CDR1 as SGHVS and CDR2 as FNYEAQ. The CDR3 sequence: CASSSSSGTSFEQYF. CDR3 nucleotides: TGTGCCAGCAGCTCTTCCAGCGGAACCTCCTTCGAGCAGTACTTC.

Concerning this clone: A read error may produce the germline difference seen at one junction end. The chain recombines TRBV2 with TRBJ2-3; 7 bases fit TRBD2. This CDR3 comprises 14 residues. Germline V gene sequence: CDR1 SNHLY, CDR2 FYNNEI. CDR3 amino acids: CASSDKTSTDTQYF. The DNA for the CDR3 is TGTGCCAGCAGTGACAAGACTAGCACCGATACGCAGTATTTT.

The chain is built from TRBV7-7 and TRBJ2-5; D unresolved. The length of the CDR3 is 13 residues. The ends were cut back, 4 bases at V and 5 bases at J, with 11 bases in the middle. CDR1 and CDR2 (germline): SSHAT, FNYEAQ (reference sequence). In DNA, the CDR3 is TGTGCCAGCAGCTCCCTCGAAAAGGAGACCCAGTACTTC. Its protein product is CASSSLEKETQYF.

V usage is TRBV18 and J usage is TRBJ1-4; tentatively, D is TRBD1 (6 bases). The V end was cut by 0 bases, the J end by 7 bases, with 12 bases between. In germline, CDR1 is KGHSH, CDR2 LQKENI. The CDR3 length is 15 residues. The CDR3 region is CASSPPGAQGEKLFF. The CDR3 nucleotides are TGTGCCAGCTCACCACCGGGGGCACAGGGTGAAAAACTGTTTTTT. Full variable domain (outside the CDR3, taken from reference TRBV18 and TRBJ1-4): NAGVMQNPRHLVRRRGQEARLRCSPMKGHSHVYWYRQLPEEGLKFMVYLQKENIIDESGMPKERFSAEFPKEGPSILRIQQVVRGDSAAYFCASSPPGAQGEKLFFGSGTQLSVL.

V is TRBV7-2 and J is TRBJ2-3; 7 bases line up with TRBD2. Germline CDR1 SGHTA, CDR2 FQGNSA. The junction had 9 bases not matched to a gene; V was cut back by 6 bases and J by 3 bases. The CDR3 has 15 residues. DNA of the CDR3: TGTGCCAGCAGTATTTCTGCGGGAGCGACAGATACGCAGTATTTT. Translation gives CASSISAGATDTQYF.

Comment on this clone: Other nucleotide sequences from this sample produce the same CDR3. The rearrangement joins TRBV28 to TRBJ2-3; D unresolved. Germline V CDR1 and CDR2: MDHEN, SYDVKM. CDR3 length: 12 amino acids. V lost 6 bases to trimming and J lost 2 bases, with 6 bases between them. The chain's CDR3 is CASSPFTDTQYF. The CDR3 DNA follows: TGTGCCAGCAGCCCCTTCACAGATACGCAGTATTTT.

The chain employs TRBV19 and TRBJ2-3; 11 nucleotides match TRBD2. Trimming cost V 10 bases and J 0 bases; bases outside gene matches: 9. This CDR3 contains 16 residues. From germline, CDR1 is LNHDA and CDR2 SQIVND (reference sequence). The CDR3 DNA reads as TGTGCCACGACTAGCGGGACCCTTACTAGCACAGATACGCAGTATTTT. It codes for CATTSGTLTSTDTQYF. The full variable domain, its missing parts supplied by reference TRBV19 and TRBJ2-3, is DGGITQSPKYLFRKEGQNVTLSCEQNLNHDAMYWYRQDPGQGLRLIYYSQIVNDFQKGDIAEGYSVSREKKESFPLTVTSAQKNPTAFYLCATTSGTLTSTDTQYFGPGTRLTVL.

The chain is built from TRBV27 and TRBJ2-3; D ambiguous. Germline values: CDR1 MNHEY, CDR2 SMNVEV (reference sequence). The V and J ends lost 2 bases and 4 bases respectively, with 10 bases between them. The CDR3 has 14 residues. The CDR3 loop reads CASSLRLVADTQYF. CDR3 in DNA: TGTGCCAGCAGTTTACGGCTAGTTGCAGATACGCAGTATTTT.

This clone appeared a few times. V usage is TRBV18 and J usage is TRBJ1-1, with 9 bases identical to TRBD1. The CDR3 is 15 residues long. Germline lookup yields CDR1 KGHSH and CDR2 LQKENI. The V gene end was trimmed by 4 bases and the J gene end by 1 base; junction bases not matched to a gene: 4. For the CDR3, the DNA is TGTGCCAGCTCACAAGCACAGGGGGCGAACACTGAAGCTTTCTTT. This codes for CASSQAQGANTEAFF.

This clone was found once. The chain recombines TRBV7-2 with TRBJ1-3, with unresolved D. Germline V CDR1 and CDR2: SGHTA, FQGNSA. The CDR3 is 14 residues long. V lost 4 bases and J lost 4, with 11 bases in between. In DNA form, the CDR3 reads TGTGCCAGCAGCTCCCGTGGCATCGGAAACACCATATATTTT. Amino acid sequence: CASSSRGIGNTIYF.

The J gene is TRBJ2-3, the V gene TRBV18; TRBD2 aligns across 12 bases. The germline CDR1 and CDR2 sequences are KGHSH and LQKENI. The CDR3 is 15 residues long. V lost 2 bases to trimming and J lost 3 bases; unmatched junction nucleotides: 0. In nucleotides, the CDR3 is TGTGCCAGCTCACCAACTAGCGGGGGGACAGATACGCAGTATTTT. Translating it yields CASSPTSGGTDTQYF.

V gene TRBV18 combines with J gene TRBJ2-7, with TRBD2 identical over 8 bases. Germline-derived CDR1 and CDR2 are KGHSH and LQKENI. V gave up 4 bases and J gave up 3 bases; unmatched junction bases: 5. The CDR3 runs to 14 residues. The CDR3 sequence: CASSLAGSFYEQYF. The DNA of the CDR3 is TGTGCCAGCTCACTAGCGGGATCCTTCTACGAGCAGTACTTC.